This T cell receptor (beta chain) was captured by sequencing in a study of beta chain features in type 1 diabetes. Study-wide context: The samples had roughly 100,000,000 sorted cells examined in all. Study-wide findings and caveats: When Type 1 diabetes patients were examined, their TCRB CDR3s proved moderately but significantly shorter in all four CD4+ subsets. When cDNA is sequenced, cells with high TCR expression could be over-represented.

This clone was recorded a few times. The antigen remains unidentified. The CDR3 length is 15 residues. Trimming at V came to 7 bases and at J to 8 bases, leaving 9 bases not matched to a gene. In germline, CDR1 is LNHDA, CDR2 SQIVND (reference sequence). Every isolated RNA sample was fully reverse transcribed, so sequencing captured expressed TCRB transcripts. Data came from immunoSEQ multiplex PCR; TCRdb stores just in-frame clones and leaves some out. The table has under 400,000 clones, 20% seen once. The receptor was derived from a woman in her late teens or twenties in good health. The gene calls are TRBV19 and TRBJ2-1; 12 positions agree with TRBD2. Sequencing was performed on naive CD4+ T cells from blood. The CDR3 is CASKASGRAVDEQFF. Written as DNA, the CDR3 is TGTGCCAGTAAGGCTAGCGGGAGGGCAGTAGATGAGCAGTTCTTC.